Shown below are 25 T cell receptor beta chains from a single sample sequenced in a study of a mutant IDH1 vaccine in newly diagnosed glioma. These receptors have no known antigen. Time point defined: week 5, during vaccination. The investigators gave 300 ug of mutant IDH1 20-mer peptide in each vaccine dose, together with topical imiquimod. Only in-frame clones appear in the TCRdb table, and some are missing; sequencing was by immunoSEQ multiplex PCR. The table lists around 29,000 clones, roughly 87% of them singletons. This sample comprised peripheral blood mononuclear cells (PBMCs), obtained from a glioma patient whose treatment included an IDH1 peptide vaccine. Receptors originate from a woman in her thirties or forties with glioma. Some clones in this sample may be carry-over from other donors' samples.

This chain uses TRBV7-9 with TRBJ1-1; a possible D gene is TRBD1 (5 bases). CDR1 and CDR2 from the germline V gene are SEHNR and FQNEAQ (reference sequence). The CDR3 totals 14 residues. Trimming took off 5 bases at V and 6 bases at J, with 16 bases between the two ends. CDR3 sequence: CASSPKKGDPEAFF. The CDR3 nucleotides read TGTGCCAGCAGCCCTAAAAAAGGGGACCCTGAAGCTTTCTTT.

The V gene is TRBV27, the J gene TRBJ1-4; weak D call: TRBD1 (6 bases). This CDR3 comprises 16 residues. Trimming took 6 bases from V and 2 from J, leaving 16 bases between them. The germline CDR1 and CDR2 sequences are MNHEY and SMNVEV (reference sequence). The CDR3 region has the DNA TGTGCCAGCAGGACAGTGGGGGGCAGGACTAATGAAAAACTGTTTTTT. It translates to CASRTVGGRTNEKLFF. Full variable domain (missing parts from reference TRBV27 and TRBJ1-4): EAQVTQNPRYLITVTGKKLTVTCSQNMNHEYMSWYRQDPGLGLRQIYYSMNVEVTDKGDVPEGYKVSRKEKRNFPLILESPSPNQTSLYFCASRTVGGRTNEKLFFGSGTQLSVL.

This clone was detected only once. Here the CDR3 DNA reads TGTGCCAGCAGCTTATCCGCAGGGGGGGAAAAACTGTTTTTT. Encoded protein: CASSLSAGGEKLFF. This chain links TRBV7-9 with TRBJ1-4, with 7 bases lining up with TRBD1. The CDR3 runs 14 residues. V lost 2 bases and J lost 8; bases outside the gene matches: 5. Germline lookup yields CDR1 SEHNR and CDR2 FQNEAQ (reference sequence).

For the CDR3, the DNA is TGCGCCAGCAGCCATTCACAGGGGGGGGCCCGGGGCACAGATACGCAGTATTTT. Translating gives CASSHSQGGARGTDTQYF. The chain combines TRBV4-3 with TRBJ2-3, with a weak D call TRBD1 (8 bases). Per the germline V gene, CDR1 is LGHNA and CDR2 is YSLEER. The V and J ends lost 3 bases and 1 base respectively, with 20 bases between them. CDR3 length equals 18 residues.

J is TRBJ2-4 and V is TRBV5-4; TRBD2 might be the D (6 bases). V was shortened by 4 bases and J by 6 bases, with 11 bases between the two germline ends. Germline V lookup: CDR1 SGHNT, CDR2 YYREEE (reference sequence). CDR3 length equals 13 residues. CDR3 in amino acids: CASSAGSGNIQYF. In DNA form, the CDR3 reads TGTGCCAGCAGCGCGGGGTCCGGAAACATTCAGTACTTC.

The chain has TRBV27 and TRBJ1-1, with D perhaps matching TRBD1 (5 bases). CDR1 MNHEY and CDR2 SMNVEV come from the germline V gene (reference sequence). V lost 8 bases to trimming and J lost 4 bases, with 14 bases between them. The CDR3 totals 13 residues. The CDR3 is CASYITGGTEAFF. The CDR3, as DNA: TGTGCCAGCTATATCACGGGGGGCACTGAAGCTTTCTTT.

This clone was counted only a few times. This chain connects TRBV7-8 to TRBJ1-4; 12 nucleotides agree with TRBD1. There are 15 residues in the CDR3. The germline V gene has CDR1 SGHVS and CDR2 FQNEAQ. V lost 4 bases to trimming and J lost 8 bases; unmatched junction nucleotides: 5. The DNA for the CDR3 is TGTGCCAGCAGCTCGGCCGGGACAGGGGGCGAAAAACTGTTTTTT. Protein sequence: CASSSAGTGGEKLFF.

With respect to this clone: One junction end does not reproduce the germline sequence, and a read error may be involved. The CDR3 nucleotides are TGTGCCACCAGTTTACAGGGCAATTACAATGAGCAGTTCTTC. This codes for CATSLQGNYNEQFF. This chain uses TRBV28 with TRBJ2-1, with a tentative D call TRBD1 (6 bases). The CDR3 loop spans 14 amino acids. Germline V gene sequence: CDR1 MDHEN, CDR2 SYDVKM.

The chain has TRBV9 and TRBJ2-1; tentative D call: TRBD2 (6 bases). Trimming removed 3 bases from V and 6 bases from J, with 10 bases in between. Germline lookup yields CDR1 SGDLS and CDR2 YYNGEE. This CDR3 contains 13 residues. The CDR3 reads CASSGGEGNEQFF. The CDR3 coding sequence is TGTGCCAGCAGCGGGGGGGAAGGCAATGAGCAGTTCTTC. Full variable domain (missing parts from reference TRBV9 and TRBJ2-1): DSGVTQTPKHLITATGQRVTLRCSPRSGDLSVYWYQQSLDQGLQFLIQYYNGEERAKGNILERFSAQQFPDLHSELNLSSLELGDSALYFCASSGGEGNEQFFGPGTRLTVL.

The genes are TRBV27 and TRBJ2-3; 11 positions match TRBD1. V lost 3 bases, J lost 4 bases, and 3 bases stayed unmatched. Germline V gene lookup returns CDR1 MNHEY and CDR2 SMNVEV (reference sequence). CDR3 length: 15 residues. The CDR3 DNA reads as TGTGCCAGCAGTTTTAGGGACAGGGGGGCAGATACGCAGTATTTT. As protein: CASSFRDRGADTQYF.

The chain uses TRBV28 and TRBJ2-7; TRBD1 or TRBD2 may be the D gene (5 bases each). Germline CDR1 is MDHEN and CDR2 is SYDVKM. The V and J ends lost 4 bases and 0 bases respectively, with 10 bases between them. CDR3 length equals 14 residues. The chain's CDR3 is CASSYGTASYEQYF. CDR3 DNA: TGTGCCAGCAGTTACGGGACGGCCTCCTACGAGCAGTACTTC.

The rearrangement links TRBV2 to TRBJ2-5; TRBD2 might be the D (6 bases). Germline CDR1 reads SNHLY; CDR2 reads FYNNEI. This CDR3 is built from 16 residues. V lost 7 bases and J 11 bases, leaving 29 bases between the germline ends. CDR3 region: CASTPGRSNPAREQYF. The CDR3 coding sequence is TGTGCCAGCACTCCCGGTCGGTCCAACCCGGCTCGGGAGCAGTACTTC.

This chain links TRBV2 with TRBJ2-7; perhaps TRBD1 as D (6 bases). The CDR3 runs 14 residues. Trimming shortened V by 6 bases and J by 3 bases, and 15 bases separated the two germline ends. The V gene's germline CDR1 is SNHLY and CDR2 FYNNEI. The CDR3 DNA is TGTGCCAGCAGGACTCAACCGGGACACTACGAGCAGTACTTC. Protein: CASRTQPGHYEQYF.

As DNA, the CDR3 is TGTGCCAGCAGCTTAGTTCAGGGTGGCGCTGATACGCAGTATTTT. It codes for CASSLVQGGADTQYF. The chain links TRBV7-2 to TRBJ2-3, with D tentatively TRBD1 (5 bases). CDR1 and CDR2 from the germline V gene are SGHTA and FQGNSA. V dropped 1 base and J dropped 6 bases, with 14 bases sitting between them. The CDR3 is 15 amino acids.

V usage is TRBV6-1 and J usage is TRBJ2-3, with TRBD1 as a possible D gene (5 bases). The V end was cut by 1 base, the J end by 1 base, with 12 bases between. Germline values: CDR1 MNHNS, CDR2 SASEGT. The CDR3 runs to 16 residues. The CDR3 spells CASSEGGPRGTDTQYF. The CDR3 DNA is TGTGCCAGCAGTGAAGGGGGCCCCCGAGGCACAGATACGCAGTATTTT.

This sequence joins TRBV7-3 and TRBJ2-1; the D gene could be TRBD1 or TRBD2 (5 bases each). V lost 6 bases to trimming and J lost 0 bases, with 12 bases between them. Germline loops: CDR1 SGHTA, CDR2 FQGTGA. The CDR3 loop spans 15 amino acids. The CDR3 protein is CASSLTGASYNEQFF. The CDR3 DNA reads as TGTGCCAGCAGTTTGACCGGGGCCTCCTACAATGAGCAGTTCTTC.

CDR3 region: CASSLASIVGGSSEQFF. DNA of the CDR3: TGTGCCAGCAGCTTAGCCTCGATAGTTGGTGGGAGCAGTGAGCAGTTCTTC. The chain recombines TRBV7-2 with TRBJ2-1, with D possibly TRBD2 on 5 matching bases. Germline assignment: CDR1 SGHTA and CDR2 FQGNSA. The V and J ends lost 0 bases and 9 bases respectively, with 21 bases between them. The CDR3 extends over 17 amino acids. The variable domain in full, with the rest retrieved from reference TRBV7-2 and TRBJ2-1, is GAGVSQSPSNKVTEKGKDVELRCDPISGHTALYWYRQSLGQGLEFLIYFQGNSAPDKSGLPSDRFSAERTGGSVSTLTIQRTQQEDSAVYLCASSLASIVGGSSEQFFGPGTRLTVL.

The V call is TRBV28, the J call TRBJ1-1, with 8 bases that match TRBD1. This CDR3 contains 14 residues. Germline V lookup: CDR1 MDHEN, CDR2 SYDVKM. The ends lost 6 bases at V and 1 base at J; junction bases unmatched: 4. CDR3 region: CASRRDRKNTEAFF. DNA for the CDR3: TGTGCCAGCAGACGGGACAGGAAGAACACTGAAGCTTTCTTT.

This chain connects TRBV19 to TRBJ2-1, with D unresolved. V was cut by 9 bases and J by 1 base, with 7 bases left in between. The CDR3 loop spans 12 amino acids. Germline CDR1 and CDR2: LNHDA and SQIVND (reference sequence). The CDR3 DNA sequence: TGTGCCAGCGGCTCATCCTACAATGAGCAGTTCTTC. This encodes CASGSSYNEQFF.

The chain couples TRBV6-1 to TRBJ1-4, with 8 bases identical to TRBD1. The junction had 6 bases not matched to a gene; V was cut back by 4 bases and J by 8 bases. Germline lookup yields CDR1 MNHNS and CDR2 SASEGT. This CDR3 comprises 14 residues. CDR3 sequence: CASSAGQGWEKLFF. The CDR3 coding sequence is TGTGCCAGCAGTGCCGGACAGGGTTGGGAAAAACTGTTTTTT.

This CDR3 reads CASSPDIRGYNSPLHF. The CDR3 DNA sequence: TGTGCCAGCAGTCCCGATATCAGGGGGTATAATTCACCCCTCCACTTT. This sequence joins TRBV27 and TRBJ1-6, with 7 positions matching TRBD1. Germline V gives CDR1 MNHEY, CDR2 SMNVEV (reference sequence). This CDR3 region has 16 residues. V was clipped by 5 bases and J by 4 bases; unmatched bases: 8.

The DNA of the CDR3 is TGTGCCAGCAGCTGGACAGCCTACGAGCAGTACTTC. This gives the protein CASSWTAYEQYF. This chain connects TRBV7-9 to TRBJ2-7; D might be TRBD1 (6 bases). The V end was cut by 4 bases, the J end by 2 bases, with 6 bases between. The length of the CDR3 is 12 residues. The germline gives CDR1 SEHNR, CDR2 FQNEAQ (reference sequence). Full variable domain (rest looked up from reference TRBV7-9 and TRBJ2-7): DTGVSQNPRHKITKRGQNVTFRCDPISEHNRLYWYRQTLGQGPEFLTYFQNEAQLEKSRLLSDRFSAERPKGSFSTLEIQRTEQGDSAMYLCASSWTAYEQYFGPGTRLTVT.

This CDR3 reads CASSLWGDRVTDTQYF. The CDR3 bases are TGTGCCAGCAGTTTATGGGGGGACAGAGTCACAGATACGCAGTATTTT. This chain links TRBV28 with TRBJ2-3; 7 nucleotides agree with TRBD1. This CDR3 comprises 16 residues. In germline, CDR1 is MDHEN, CDR2 SYDVKM. After removal of 0 bases from V and 2 bases from J, the junction contained 5 bases not matched to a gene.

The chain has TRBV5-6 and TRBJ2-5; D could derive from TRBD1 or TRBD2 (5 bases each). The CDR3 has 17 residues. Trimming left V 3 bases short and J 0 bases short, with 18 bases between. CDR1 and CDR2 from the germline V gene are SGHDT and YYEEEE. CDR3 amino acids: CASSSSGRADYQETQYF. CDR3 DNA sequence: TGTGCCAGCAGCTCCTCGGGGCGAGCGGATTACCAAGAGACCCAGTACTTC.

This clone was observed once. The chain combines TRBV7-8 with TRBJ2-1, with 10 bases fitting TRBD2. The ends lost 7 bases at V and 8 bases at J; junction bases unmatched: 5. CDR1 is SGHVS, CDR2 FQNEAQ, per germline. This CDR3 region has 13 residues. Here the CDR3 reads CASKSGGADEQFF. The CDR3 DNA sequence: TGTGCCAGCAAGAGCGGGGGGGCAGATGAGCAGTTCTTC.